This T cell receptor beta chain is from a study of cytomegalovirus exposure and HLA in healthy donors. Whole-study context: HLA-typed donors were the source of tens of millions of unique TCRs, which an early data release held. Findings and caveats of the study: Among TCR beta chains of equal frequency, HLA-associated ones were more clonally expanded in a later analysis. Across all donors, roughly uniform sequencing depth was an assumption of the presence/absence analyses. Researchers catalogued approximately 170 TCR beta chains as cytomegalovirus-associated.

Germline V gives CDR1 MDHEN, CDR2 SYDVKM. The V end lost 7 bases, the J end lost 10 bases, and 8 bases lay between the germline ends. This CDR3 has 11 residues. 13 Jbeta primers and 60 Vbeta primers were used for the PCR. Assay used: immunoSEQ multiplex PCR; TCRdb lists only in-frame clones, some missing. In the table there are some 100,000 clones, around 80% of which are singletons. About this clone: Its antigen is not identified.

The clonotype originates from a woman between 45 and 65 years old in good health and CMV-seropositive. V and J are TRBV28 and TRBJ1-6; D unresolved. Sequencing was performed on PBMCs. Here the CDR3 reads CASTLRSPLHF. CDR3 coding DNA: TGTGCCAGCACCCTGCGGTCACCCCTCCACTTT. The whole variable domain, filled in from reference TRBV28 and TRBJ1-6, reads DVKVTQSSRYLVKRTGEKVFLECVQDMDHENMFWYRQDPGLGLRLIYFSYDVKMKEKGDIPEGYSVSREKKERFSLILESASTNQTSMYLCASTLRSPLHFGNGTRLTVT.